This T cell receptor (beta chain) appears in the sequencing data of a study of T cell responses to AZD1222 COVID-19 vaccine. Findings and limits, study-wide: It was only after the peak T cell response that any repertoires were sampled. Unmutated variant regions are reportedly the target of nearly half of TCRs that are spike-specific. Donors were mostly white British, more females; clonal diversity possibly underestimated.

Assay used: immunoSEQ multiplex PCR; TCRdb lists only in-frame clones, some missing. The table has around 120,000 clones, more than 85% seen once. CDR1 is LNHNV, CDR2 YYDKDF, per germline (reference sequence). Trimming removed 1 base from V and 6 bases from J; junction bases left unmatched: 9. The CDR3 spans 16 residues. Details on this clone: Its antigen is not known.

Pooling of second doses given at about 4 or about 12 weeks was done. The specimen was peripheral blood, collected 28 days after the second AZD1222 dose. The TCR sequence derives from an adult who received the AZD1222 COVID-19 vaccine. The rearrangement uses TRBV15 and TRBJ1-2; TRBD1 matches 9 bases. CDR3 nucleotide sequence: TGTGCCACCAGCAGAGTCCCAATTACAGGGGGCAATGGCTACACCTTC. It is translated as CATSRVPITGGNGYTF. Looking up the rest from reference TRBV15 and TRBJ1-2 gives the full variable domain: DAMVIQNPRYQVTQFGKPVTLSCSQTLNHNVMYWYQQKSSQAPKLLFHYYDKDFNNEADTPDNFQSRRPNTSFCFLDIRSPGLGDTAMYLCATSRVPITGGNGYTFGSGTRLTVV.